A selection of T cell receptor beta chains follows, all from one sample in a study of glioma-infiltrating T cells after dendritic cell vaccination. The table came from immunoSEQ multiplex PCR; TCRdb's copy has only in-frame clones and leaves some out. There are tens of thousands of clones in the sample; over 65% occur only once, and just under 3% lies in the top ten. The source material was blood, sampled before dendritic cell vaccination. These TCRs come from a human donor with glioblastoma. Both conserved end residues are part of each CDR3. Each record gives: CDR3 protein, CDR3 length, J gene, V gene.

CDR3aa: CSVLPAGGSLMEQYF
len: 15
j_gene: TRBJ2-7
v_gene: TRBV29-1

CDR3aa: CASTSGFSGNTIYF
len: 14
j_gene: TRBJ1-3
v_gene: TRBV10-1

CDR3aa: CASSVPSGIGDTQYF
len: 15
j_gene: TRBJ2-3
v_gene: TRBV11-3

CDR3aa: CASTLTGNGGMFF
len: 13
j_gene: TRBJ1-4
v_gene: TRBV2

CDR3aa: CASSITSVINEKLFF
len: 15
j_gene: TRBJ1-4
v_gene: TRBV19

CDR3aa: CASSYSTGVYEQYF
len: 14
j_gene: TRBJ2-7
v_gene: TRBV6-5

CDR3aa: CASSPSGRGYEQYF
len: 14
j_gene: TRBJ2-7
v_gene: TRBV5-1

CDR3aa: CASSEGQVLGTEAFF
len: 15
j_gene: TRBJ1-1
v_gene: TRBV2

CDR3aa: CASSPGLLPDTQYF
len: 14
j_gene: TRBJ2-3
v_gene: TRBV16

CDR3aa: CASSVSSDSYEQYF
len: 14
j_gene: TRBJ2-7
v_gene: TRBV7-8

CDR3aa: CAIRPLAADTQYF
len: 13
j_gene: TRBJ2-3
v_gene: TRBV10-3

CDR3aa: CASSLTGGNGYTF
len: 13
j_gene: TRBJ1-2
v_gene: TRBV5-4

CDR3aa: CATGEFGNQPQHF
len: 13
j_gene: TRBJ1-5
v_gene: TRBV10-1

CDR3aa: CASGSYLPSGTDTQYF
len: 16
j_gene: TRBJ2-3
v_gene: TRBV12-5

CDR3aa: CASREAGKETQYF
len: 13
j_gene: TRBJ2-5
v_gene: TRBV6-6

CDR3aa: CASSGARGRFGTEAFF
len: 16
j_gene: TRBJ1-1
v_gene: TRBV6-1

CDR3aa: CASSGTSNEKLFF
len: 13
j_gene: TRBJ1-4
v_gene: TRBV6-6

CDR3aa: CASSLVTGGADTQYF
len: 15
j_gene: TRBJ2-3
v_gene: TRBV5-1

CDR3aa: CAMAARGTNYGYTF
len: 14
j_gene: TRBJ1-2
v_gene: TRBV10-3

CDR3aa: CASSAGRTSGGYTDTQYF
len: 18
j_gene: TRBJ2-3
v_gene: TRBV5-1

CDR3aa: CAIRLAGDTGELFF
len: 14
j_gene: TRBJ2-2
v_gene: TRBV10-3

CDR3aa: CAITKQGSGTEAFF
len: 14
j_gene: TRBJ1-1
v_gene: TRBV10-3

CDR3aa: CASSGGQLYNEQFF
len: 14
j_gene: TRBJ2-1
v_gene: TRBV5-1

CDR3aa: CASSEQGGSEKLFF
len: 14
j_gene: TRBJ1-4
v_gene: TRBV5-1

CDR3aa: CASSSPGQGGDTQYF
len: 15
j_gene: TRBJ2-3
v_gene: TRBV19

CDR3aa: CASSLQGMGQPQHF
len: 14
j_gene: TRBJ1-5
v_gene: TRBV27

CDR3aa: CASSYARGRNTGELFF
len: 16
j_gene: TRBJ2-2
v_gene: TRBV6-5

CDR3aa: CASSQDRTGANYGYTF
len: 16
j_gene: TRBJ1-2
v_gene: TRBV4-2

CDR3aa: CASSYSQNNQPQHF
len: 14
j_gene: TRBJ1-5
v_gene: TRBV6-5

CDR3aa: CASSFRLGGQLIHEQYF
len: 17
j_gene: TRBJ2-7
v_gene: TRBV5-1

CDR3aa: CASSLEMWREGGNEQFF
len: 17
j_gene: TRBJ2-1
v_gene: TRBV7-6

CDR3aa: CASSERLAGEQYF
len: 13
j_gene: TRBJ2-7
v_gene: TRBV10-2

CDR3aa: CATSREEGIPSRGYTF
len: 16
j_gene: TRBJ1-2
v_gene: TRBV15

CDR3aa: CASSKGQGSYEQYF
len: 14
j_gene: TRBJ2-7
v_gene: TRBV21-1

CDR3aa: CASSFRGPAGLGYTF
len: 15
j_gene: TRBJ1-2
v_gene: TRBV27

CDR3aa: CASSQSNPTIQGPANTIYF
len: 19
j_gene: TRBJ1-3
v_gene: TRBV23-1

CDR3aa: CASSRQRSWSGYTF
len: 14
j_gene: TRBJ1-2
v_gene: TRBV6-5

CDR3aa: CASSVSPSTGNYEQYF
len: 16
j_gene: TRBJ2-7
v_gene: TRBV5-1

CDR3aa: CASTTGGPTEAFF
len: 13
j_gene: TRBJ1-1
v_gene: TRBV25-1

CDR3aa: CASSLLEGQYYEQYF
len: 15
j_gene: TRBJ2-7
v_gene: TRBV7-2

CDR3aa: CASSQGNRGHGELFF
len: 15
j_gene: TRBJ2-2
v_gene: TRBV4-2

CDR3aa: CASSWDYGGTQYF
len: 13
j_gene: TRBJ2-5
v_gene: TRBV7-7

CDR3aa: CASSTQGELWENEQYF
len: 16
j_gene: TRBJ2-7
v_gene: TRBV19

CDR3aa: CAISEGLAGGKETQYF
len: 16
j_gene: TRBJ2-5
v_gene: TRBV10-3

CDR3aa: CSVSDGLPGYTF
len: 12
j_gene: TRBJ1-2
v_gene: TRBV29-1

CDR3aa: CASSLLLGGNQPQHF
len: 15
j_gene: TRBJ1-5
v_gene: TRBV4-1

CDR3aa: CASSVQGDTQYF
len: 12
j_gene: TRBJ2-3
v_gene: TRBV5-1

CDR3aa: CSADRAGEQYF
len: 11
j_gene: TRBJ2-7
v_gene: TRBV29-1

CDR3aa: CASQTSGSRELFF
len: 13
j_gene: TRBJ2-2
v_gene: TRBV7-9

CDR3aa: CASSLVTSGSNEQFF
len: 15
j_gene: TRBJ2-1
v_gene: TRBV7-2

CDR3aa: CASSPSGSGGQETQYF
len: 16
j_gene: TRBJ2-5
v_gene: TRBV7-9

CDR3aa: CASSIGGGIGETQYF
len: 15
j_gene: TRBJ2-5
v_gene: TRBV19